This note documents a single T cell receptor beta chain sequence. One end of the junction does not line up with germline, which may come from a read error. The data are from a study of regulatory T cells in long-lasting Graves disease. Documented time point: newly diagnosed GD, antithyroid drugs for less than 3 months. The TCR library was made from RNA that had been extracted from PBMCs in TRIzol. Patients were enrolled at an endocrinology department in Xi'an, China. Germline V CDR1 and CDR2: MNHNS, SASEGT. This CDR3 region has 16 residues. Through Arm-PCR of CDR3 regions and iRepertoire HTBI primers, TCR beta libraries were built. In TCRdb, the multiplex PCR reads were re-called with MiXCR into one record per CDR3 protein. Seen here are hundreds of thousands of distinct CDR3 sequences, 15% to 20% observed once, and the top ten hold roughly 18%. This sample also appeared in a second study, on T cells in Graves' hyperthyroidism and ophthalmopathy. That report notes: When the TCR CDR3 underwent first-round RT-PCR, the HTBI primer set was used. Also found in blood were most expanded thyroid clonotypes above 0.001.

The source was peripheral blood mononuclear cells (PBMCs), collected at new diagnosis, from a patient treated with antithyroid drugs. V gene TRBV6-1 combines with J gene TRBJ2-1; tentative D call: TRBD2 (6 bases). This receptor was obtained from a woman aged 25 to 39 with Graves disease. This chain's CDR3 is CASSQALWGVYNEQFF. The CDR3, as DNA: TGTGCCAGCAGTCAAGCATTGTGGGGGGTATACAATGAGCAGTTCTTC.